The text below deals with one T cell receptor (beta chain). Its antigen is undetermined. The data originate from a study of cytomegalovirus exposure and HLA in healthy donors. General study results and limits: It was about 150 TCR beta chains that were listed as cytomegalovirus-associated.

In the PCR, 60 Vbeta and 13 Jbeta primers were used. Data came from immunoSEQ multiplex PCR; TCRdb stores just in-frame clones and leaves some out. The table records 95,000 to 100,000 clones, around 83% of them present only once. Germline V CDR1 and CDR2: SEHNR, FQNEAQ (reference sequence). Trimming left V 4 bases short and J 3 bases short, with 15 bases between. CDR3 size: 15 residues. Sequencing was performed on PBMCs. The clonotype was recovered from a man under 40 in good health and CMV-seronegative. The V gene is TRBV7-9, the J gene TRBJ1-1, with D perhaps matching TRBD1 (5 bases). CDR3 DNA sequence: TGTGCCAGCAGCTCCCCGGGGGGAGGGGACACTGAAGCTTTCTTT. Its translation is CASSSPGGGDTEAFF. Complete variable domain (other parts from reference TRBV7-9 and TRBJ1-1): DTGVSQNPRHKITKRGQNVTFRCDPISEHNRLYWYRQTLGQGPEFLTYFQNEAQLEKSRLLSDRFSAERPKGSFSTLEIQRTEQGDSAMYLCASSSPGGGDTEAFFGQGTRLTVV.